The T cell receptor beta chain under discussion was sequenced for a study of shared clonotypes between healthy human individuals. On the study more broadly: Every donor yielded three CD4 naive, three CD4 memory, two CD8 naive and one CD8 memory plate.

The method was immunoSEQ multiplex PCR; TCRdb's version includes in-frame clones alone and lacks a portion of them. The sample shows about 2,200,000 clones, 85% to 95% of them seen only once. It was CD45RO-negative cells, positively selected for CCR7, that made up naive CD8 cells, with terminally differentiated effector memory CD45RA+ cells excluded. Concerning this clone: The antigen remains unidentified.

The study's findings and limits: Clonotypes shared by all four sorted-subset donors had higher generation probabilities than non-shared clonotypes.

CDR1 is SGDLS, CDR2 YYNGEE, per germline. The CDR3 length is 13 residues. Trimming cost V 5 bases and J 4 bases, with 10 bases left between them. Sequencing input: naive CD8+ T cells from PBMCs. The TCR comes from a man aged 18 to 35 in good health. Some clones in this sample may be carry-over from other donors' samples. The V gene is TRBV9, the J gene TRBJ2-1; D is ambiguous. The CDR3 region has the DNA TGTGCCAGCAGTATTTCCGGGTACAATGAGCAGTTCTTC. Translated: CASSISGYNEQFF. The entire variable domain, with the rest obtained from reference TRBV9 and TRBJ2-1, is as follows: DSGVTQTPKHLITATGQRVTLRCSPRSGDLSVYWYQQSLDQGLQFLIQYYNGEERAKGNILERFSAQQFPDLHSELNLSSLELGDSALYFCASSISGYNEQFFGPGTRLTVL.